Below are 23 T cell receptor beta chains sequenced from a single sample in a study of T cell responses to AZD1222 COVID-19 vaccine (dated by TCRdb to the early 2020s). The library was generated by the immunoSEQ multiplex PCR assay. Not all clones reach the TCRdb copy of this immuneACCESS table, which keeps in-frame sequences only. Checked studies attribute under half of the gap to unresolved V genes and leave the rest unexplained. Within this sample are 110,000 or so clones, with about 91% of them counted one time only. Jointly, the top ten make up 6.5% of the sample. The time point label on this specimen signifies: about 28 days (+/-7) after the second vaccine dose. Here the sequenced sample was peripheral blood, taken 28 days after the second AZD1222 dose. The receptors were gathered from an adult who received the AZD1222 COVID-19 vaccine.

With regard to this clone: Other DNA variants within this sample encode the same CDR3. This rearrangement joins TRBV19 to TRBJ1-5, with 8 bases that match TRBD1. V trimming: 3 bases; J trimming: 2 bases; junction bases outside the gene matches: 3. The CDR3 runs 15 residues. CDR1 and CDR2 from the germline V gene are LNHDA and SQIVND (reference sequence). This chain's CDR3 is CASSIQGAGNQPQHF. As DNA, the CDR3 is TGTGCCAGTAGTATTCAGGGGGCCGGCAATCAGCCCCAGCATTTT.

The V call is TRBV27, the J call TRBJ1-5, with no clear D. The germline V and J ends were trimmed by 0 bases and 0 bases, with 6 bases remaining between them. From germline, CDR1 is MNHEY and CDR2 SMNVEV (reference sequence). The CDR3 has 15 residues. The chain's CDR3 is CASSLSWGSNQPQHF. The DNA of the CDR3 is TGTGCCAGCAGTTTATCGTGGGGTAGCAATCAGCCCCAGCATTTT.

This chain links TRBV3-1 (or the pseudogene TRBV3-2) with TRBJ1-6; D possibly corresponds to TRBD1 (5 bases). V was trimmed by 7 bases and J by 9 bases, leaving 13 bases between them. Germline lookup yields CDR1 LGHDT and CDR2 YNNKEL (reference sequence). CDR3 size: 13 residues. In nucleotides, the CDR3 is TGTGCCAGCACCCAGCAGGGAGGTTCACCCCTCCACTTT. It encodes CASTQQGGSPLHF.

This chain joins TRBV25-1 and TRBJ2-5; a possible D gene is TRBD2 (7 bases). V was pared by 2 bases and J by 4 bases, with 11 bases between. CDR3 length: 14 amino acids. Germline V gives CDR1 MGHDK, CDR2 SYGVNS. CDR3 coding DNA: TGTGCCAGCAGTGAAGGGGGGGCCGGAGAGACCCAGTACTTC. Translation gives CASSEGGAGETQYF.

The V call is TRBV19, the J call TRBJ1-1; possibly TRBD1 for D (5 bases). Germline V gives CDR1 LNHDA, CDR2 SQIVND (reference sequence). CDR3 length: 13 residues. Deletions cut 4 bases from V and 5 bases from J, with 11 bases between. The CDR3 DNA follows: TGTGCCAGTAGTACGGGACCGTGGACTGAAGCTTTCTTT. Its protein product is CASSTGPWTEAFF.

The CDR3: CASSPTGGPLYEQYF. The CDR3 DNA sequence: TGTGCCAGCAGCCCGACTGGGGGGCCCCTCTACGAGCAGTACTTC. J is TRBJ2-7 and V is TRBV7-2; D tentatively fits TRBD1 or TRBD2 (6 bases each). Looked up from germline, CDR1 is SGHTA and CDR2 is FQGNSA. Trimming left V 5 bases short and J 3 bases short, with 17 bases between. This CDR3 comprises 15 residues. The whole variable domain, filled in from reference TRBV7-2 and TRBJ2-7, reads GAGVSQSPSNKVTEKGKDVELRCDPISGHTALYWYRQSLGQGLEFLIYFQGNSAPDKSGLPSDRFSAERTGGSVSTLTIQRTQQEDSAVYLCASSPTGGPLYEQYFGPGTRLTVT.

This clone appeared once. The chain joins TRBV6-5 to TRBJ1-1, with D perhaps matching TRBD1 (5 bases). This CDR3 spans 12 amino acids. Germline CDR1 and CDR2: MNHEY and SVGAGI. Trimming left V 7 bases short and J 0 bases short, with 6 bases between. CDR3 in amino acids: CASKTVNTEAFF. The CDR3 DNA sequence: TGTGCCAGCAAGACAGTGAACACTGAAGCTTTCTTT.

The chain uses TRBV7-2 and TRBJ1-4; D unresolved. The CDR3 covers 14 residues. Germline V gene sequence: CDR1 SGHTA, CDR2 FQGNSA. The ends were cut back, 2 bases at V and 0 bases at J, with 4 bases in the middle. This CDR3 reads CASSLSATNEKLFF. The CDR3 DNA reads as TGTGCCAGCAGCTTAAGTGCAACTAATGAAAAACTGTTTTTT.

The rearrangement joins TRBV4-3 to TRBJ2-1; 8 positions agree with TRBD1. The trim removed 2 bases at V and 9 bases at J, leaving 6 bases unmatched. CDR3 length: 14 residues. Germline CDR1 and CDR2: LGHNA and YSLEER. This CDR3 is CASSQQTGDGEQFF. In DNA form, the CDR3 reads TGCGCCAGCAGCCAACAGACAGGGGACGGTGAGCAGTTCTTC.

Here the CDR3 reads CASKQDSGNTIYF. As DNA, the CDR3 is TGCGCCAGCAAACAAGACTCTGGAAACACCATATATTTT. The rearrangement joins TRBV5-1 to TRBJ1-3, with unresolved D. V was cut by 6 bases and J by 0 bases, with 7 bases left in between. The CDR3 extends over 13 amino acids. Germline values: CDR1 SGHRS, CDR2 YFSETQ.

V gene TRBV5-1 combines with J gene TRBJ2-3; 10 bases are a match to TRBD2. The germline gives CDR1 SGHRS, CDR2 YFSETQ. This CDR3 spans 17 amino acids. V lost 3 bases and J lost 1; bases outside the gene matches: 8. Written as DNA, the CDR3 is TGCGCCAGCAGCTCGGGACCTAGCGGGGGCCGCACAGATACGCAGTATTTT. This sequence encodes CASSSGPSGGRTDTQYF.

This chain links TRBV7-8 with TRBJ2-5; D remains ambiguous. The CDR3 sequence is 14 residues long. The germline CDR1 and CDR2 sequences are SGHVS and FQNEAQ. V shed 4 bases and J shed 2 bases, with 11 bases lying between them. CDR3 sequence reads: CASSWRRAQETQYF. In DNA form, the CDR3 reads TGTGCCAGCAGCTGGCGAAGGGCACAAGAGACCCAGTACTTC.

The chain combines TRBV6-1 with TRBJ1-1, with D uncertain. V was clipped by 3 bases and J by 0 bases, with 8 bases between them. Germline loops: CDR1 MNHNS, CDR2 SASEGT. This CDR3 comprises 14 residues. In DNA, the CDR3 is TGTGCCAGCAGTGACGGGTCCGTGAACACTGAAGCTTTCTTT. Encoded protein: CASSDGSVNTEAFF.

The V call is TRBV11-1, the J call TRBJ2-3, with D unresolved. Germline V CDR1 and CDR2: SGHAT, FQDESV (reference sequence). There are 12 residues in the CDR3. The germline V and J ends were trimmed by 1 base and 11 bases, with 10 bases remaining between them. The CDR3 coding sequence is TGTGCCAGCAGCTTAGACCATTCGATGCAGTATTTT. Protein product: CASSLDHSMQYF. Variable domain in full (rest from reference TRBV11-1 and TRBJ2-3): EAEVAQSPRYKITEKSQAVAFWCDPISGHATLYWYRQILGQGPELLVQFQDESVVDDSQLPKDRFSAERLKGVDSTLKIQPAELGDSAMYLCASSLDHSMQYFGPGTRLTVL.

The chain carries TRBV15 and TRBJ1-2, with a possible D match to TRBD1 (6 bases). The CDR3 has 13 residues. Looked up from germline, CDR1 is LNHNV and CDR2 is YYDKDF (reference sequence). Trimming removed 4 bases at V and 1 base at J, with 7 bases between. CDR3 DNA sequence: TGTGCCACCAGCAAGGACAGTAACTATGGCTACACCTTC. Amino acids: CATSKDSNYGYTF.

For this clone: A read error may explain this, as a much larger clone is one base away. The gene calls are TRBV7-2 and TRBJ2-7; maybe TRBD1 (5 bases). This CDR3 has 14 residues. V gave up 1 base and J gave up 0 bases, with 7 bases separating them. From germline, CDR1 is SGHTA and CDR2 FQGNSA. DNA for the CDR3: TGTGCCAGCAGCTTAGGACAGCACTCCTACGAGCAGTACTTC. Translated, it gives CASSLGQHSYEQYF.

V usage is TRBV12-3 or TRBV12-4 and J usage is TRBJ1-2; D is possibly TRBD1 (6 bases). This CDR3 is built from 13 residues. Trimming removed 6 bases at V and 0 bases at J, with 8 bases between. The CDR3 sequence is CASRRQANYGYTF. In DNA, the CDR3 is TGTGCCAGCAGGCGACAGGCTAACTATGGCTACACCTTC.

This chain joins TRBV15 and TRBJ2-7; the D gene is possibly TRBD1 (5 bases). CDR1 and CDR2 from the germline V gene are LNHNV and YYDKDF (reference sequence). V lost 6 bases to trimming and J lost 0 bases, with 15 bases between them. The CDR3 has 15 amino acids. The CDR3 region has the DNA TGTGCCACCAGTGCATCCCTGGACAACTCCTACGAGCAGTACTTC. It codes for CATSASLDNSYEQYF.

The gene calls are TRBV6-1 and TRBJ2-3; D gene uncertain. Trimming removed 2 bases at V and 0 bases at J, with 12 bases between. The CDR3 runs 16 residues. CDR1 is MNHNS and CDR2 is SASEGT in the germline V gene. DNA for the CDR3: TGTGCCAGCAGTGAAAGTAGCTACCCTAGCACAGATACGCAGTATTTT. Residues: CASSESSYPSTDTQYF.

J is TRBJ2-1 and V is TRBV3-1 (or the pseudogene TRBV3-2), with D maybe TRBD1 (6 bases). The CDR3 totals 12 residues. The ends were cut back, 6 bases at V and 7 bases at J, with 10 bases in the middle. The V gene's germline CDR1 is LGHDT and CDR2 YNNKEL (reference sequence). The CDR3 is CASRQGENEQFF. As DNA, the CDR3 is TGTGCCAGCAGACAGGGAGAGAATGAGCAGTTCTTC.

The rearrangement uses TRBV5-4 and TRBJ2-7; 9 nucleotides line up with TRBD1. This CDR3 contains 15 residues. V was clipped by 4 bases and J by 5 bases; unmatched bases: 10. Germline V gives CDR1 SGHNT, CDR2 YYREEE (reference sequence). CDR3 sequence (DNA): TGTGCCAGCAGCCAAACGAACCGGGACAGGGACGAGCAGTACTTC. Protein sequence: CASSQTNRDRDEQYF.

This chain connects TRBV4-2 to TRBJ1-1; 10 bases map to TRBD1. The V segment lost 4 bases and the J segment 10 bases; nucleotides outside the gene matches: 9. This CDR3 is 14 amino acids long. The germline V gene encodes CDR1 LGHNA and CDR2 YNFKEQ. The chain's CDR3 is CASSLAGTGDPAFF. CDR3 sequence (DNA): TGTGCCAGCAGCCTGGCAGGGACAGGGGACCCAGCTTTCTTT.

In its sample, this clone was seen once. This chain connects TRBV28 to TRBJ1-2, with TRBD1 identical over 8 bases. Germline CDR1 MDHEN, CDR2 SYDVKM. Trimming took 6 bases from V and 8 from J; bases not matched to a gene: 5. This CDR3 has 12 amino acids. CDR3 DNA: TGTGCCAGCAGCCAGGGGGCGCGCGGCTACACCTTC. Its translation is CASSQGARGYTF.